Listed here are 8 T cell receptor beta chains from one sample, sequenced in a study of CD8 T cells in Susac syndrome. The RNA, about 0.45 to 1 ug, was put through reverse transcription using random hexamers. MiXCR, applied by TCRdb to the immunoSEQ multiplex PCR reads, yields one record per CDR3 protein. The table lists roughly 150,000 distinct CDR3 sequences, around 90% of them singletons. Sequenced material: CD4+ T cells from PBMCs. These receptors were taken from a human donor in good health.

The chain links TRBV5-1 to TRBJ1-2; D is perhaps TRBD1 (5 bases). V was pared by 3 bases and J by 8 bases, with 11 bases between. This CDR3 has 12 amino acids. CDR1 and CDR2 (germline): SGHRS, YFSETQ. The CDR3 DNA is TGCGCCAGCAGCTCCACAGGCCCAGGCTACACCTTC. The encoded protein is CASSSTGPGYTF. Full variable domain (remainder filled in from reference TRBV5-1 and TRBJ1-2): KAGVTQTPRYLIKTRGQQVTLSCSPISGHRSVSWYQQTPGQGLQFLFEYFSETQRNKGNFPGRFSGRQFSNSRSEMNVSTLELGDSALYLCASSSTGPGYTFGSGTRLTVV.

As DNA, the CDR3 is TGCAGTGCCTCCCGCCCGACTGAAATCTATGGCTACACCTTC. This sequence encodes CSASRPTEIYGYTF. The chain joins TRBV20-1 to TRBJ1-2; D gene unclear. The CDR3 sequence is 14 residues long. CDR1 DFQATT and CDR2 SNEGSKA come from the germline V gene (reference sequence). The V and J ends lost 6 bases and 4 bases respectively, with 18 bases between them.

The rearrangement joins TRBV3-1 to TRBJ2-2; D gene unclear. The V end was cut by 8 bases, the J end by 1 base, with 11 bases between. The CDR3 covers 14 residues. Germline V CDR1 and CDR2: LGHDT, YNNKEL (reference sequence). This chain's CDR3 is CASGRTENTGELFF. The CDR3 region has the DNA TGTGCCAGCGGCCGGACCGAGAACACCGGGGAGCTGTTTTTT.

The V gene is TRBV6-5, the J gene TRBJ1-1; D remains ambiguous. Germline values: CDR1 MNHEY, CDR2 SVGAGI. V lost 0 bases to trimming and J lost 5 bases, with 13 bases between them. This CDR3 is 15 amino acids long. This chain's CDR3 is CASSYSMGGKTEAFF. DNA for the CDR3: TGTGCCAGCAGTTACTCGATGGGAGGTAAGACTGAAGCTTTCTTT.

DNA of the CDR3: TGTGCCAGCAGCTCATATACCCATGAGACCCAGTACTTC. Amino acid sequence: CASSSYTHETQYF. The chain joins TRBV11-3 to TRBJ2-5; no clear D. The CDR3 is 13 amino acids. CDR1 is SGHNT, CDR2 YENEEA, per germline. V was trimmed by 4 bases and J by 5 bases, leaving 11 bases between them.

V and J are TRBV5-1 and TRBJ2-1; 9 positions agree with TRBD2. CDR3 size: 14 residues. Per the germline V gene, CDR1 is SGHRS and CDR2 is YFSETQ. Unmatched junction bases numbered 4, after V lost 4 bases and J lost 5 bases. CDR3 bases: TGCGCCAGCAGCAAGGGACTAGCTAACAATGAGCAGTTCTTC. This sequence encodes CASSKGLANNEQFF.

The chain joins TRBV29-1 to TRBJ1-1; D remains unclear. The CDR3 is made up of 14 amino acids. Trimming took off 1 base at V and 0 bases at J, with 9 bases between the two ends. CDR1 is SQVTM and CDR2 is ANQGSEA in the germline V gene. CDR3 bases: TGCAGCGTTGAAGTTGCGAAAATGAACACTGAAGCTTTCTTT. It is translated as CSVEVAKMNTEAFF.

The chain couples TRBV6-4 to TRBJ1-1, with 8 bases identical to TRBD1. Per germline, CDR1 MRHNA and CDR2 SNTAGT. The CDR3 length is 14 residues. J was trimmed by 1 base and V by 6 bases; bases with no gene match: 4. CDR3 loop: CASREGQANTEAFF. The CDR3 coding sequence is TGTGCCAGCAGAGAGGGACAGGCGAACACTGAAGCTTTCTTT.